The 3 T cell receptor beta chains below come from one sample, sequenced in a study of CD8 T cells in ankylosing spondylitis. One entry per CDR3 protein, called by TCRdb with MiXCR from the 5' RACE reads. The table has around 250,000 distinct CDR3 sequences, 30% to 40% seen once. The sample consisted of blood, either unsorted or a sorted T cell fraction (not recorded which). These receptors were obtained from a male donor with ankylosing spondylitis or in good health (not recorded which).

The chain employs TRBV3-1 and TRBJ2-3; TRBD2 is a possible D gene (5 bases). V dropped 0 bases and J dropped 0 bases, with 10 bases sitting between them. Germline CDR1 LGHDT, CDR2 YNNKEL (reference sequence). The length of the CDR3 is 16 residues. CDR3 sequence: CASSQERAFSTDTQYF. CDR3 nucleotide sequence: TGTGCCAGCAGCCAAGAGAGGGCCTTTAGCACAGATACGCAGTATTTT.

The rearrangement joins TRBV9 to TRBJ2-3; 8 positions match TRBD1. The CDR3 length is 15 residues. Per germline, CDR1 SGDLS and CDR2 YYNGEE. The V segment lost 3 bases and the J segment 2 bases; nucleotides outside the gene matches: 5. Here the CDR3 reads CASSDRDRYTDTQYF. CDR3 coding DNA: TGTGCCAGCAGCGATCGGGACAGGTACACAGATACGCAGTATTTT.

The chain recombines TRBV20-1 with TRBJ2-3; 8 positions agree with TRBD1. The ends lost 1 base at V and 0 bases at J; junction bases unmatched: 3. Germline assignment: CDR1 DFQATT and CDR2 SNEGSKA (reference sequence). This CDR3 comprises 15 residues. CDR3 protein: CSARGRDRSTDTQYF. The CDR3 bases are TGCAGTGCTAGAGGTCGGGACAGGAGCACAGATACGCAGTATTTT.